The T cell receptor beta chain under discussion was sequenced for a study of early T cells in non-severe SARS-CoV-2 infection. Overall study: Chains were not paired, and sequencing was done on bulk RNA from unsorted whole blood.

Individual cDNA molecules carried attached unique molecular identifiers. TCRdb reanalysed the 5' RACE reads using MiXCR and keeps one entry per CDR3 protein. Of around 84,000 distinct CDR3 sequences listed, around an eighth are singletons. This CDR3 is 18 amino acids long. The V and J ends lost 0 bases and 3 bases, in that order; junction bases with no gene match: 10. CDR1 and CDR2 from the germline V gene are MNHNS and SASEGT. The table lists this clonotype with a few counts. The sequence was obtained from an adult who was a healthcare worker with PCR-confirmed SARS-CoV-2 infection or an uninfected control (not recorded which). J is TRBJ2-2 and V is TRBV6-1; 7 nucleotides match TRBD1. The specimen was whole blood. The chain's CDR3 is CASSEAGRGSGYTGELFF. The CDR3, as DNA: TGTGCCAGCAGTGAAGCCGGCAGGGGGTCTGGGTACACCGGGGAGCTGTTTTTT.